Listed here are 11 T cell receptor beta chains from one sample, sequenced in a study of cytomegalovirus exposure and HLA in healthy donors. 60 Vbeta and 13 Jbeta primers were used in PCR. The data were produced by immunoSEQ multiplex PCR, yet TCRdb's version contains in-frame clones alone and is incomplete. The table includes some 190,000 clones, around 90% detected once. Sequenced sample: PBMCs. These receptors were collected from a woman younger than 30 in good health and CMV-seronegative.

This clone occurred once. This chain connects TRBV27 to TRBJ2-3; D perhaps matches TRBD2 (6 bases). Germline lookup yields CDR1 MNHEY and CDR2 SMNVEV (reference sequence). The CDR3 spans 16 residues. Trimming stripped 5 bases from V and 5 bases from J, with 20 bases between. The CDR3 spells CASSIASSVPQDTQYF. The CDR3 DNA reads as TGTGCCAGCAGTATAGCCTCTAGCGTCCCCCAAGATACGCAGTATTTT.

The V call is TRBV9, the J call TRBJ1-1; 7 bases map to TRBD1. V shed 0 bases and J 1 base; nucleotides not matched to a gene: 9. The CDR3 is made up of 17 amino acids. From germline, CDR1 is SGDLS and CDR2 YYNGEE. CDR3 coding DNA: TGTGCCAGCAGCGTAGCAGGTCGACAGGGATCGAACACTGAAGCTTTCTTT. Amino acid sequence: CASSVAGRQGSNTEAFF. Full variable domain (missing parts from reference TRBV9 and TRBJ1-1): DSGVTQTPKHLITATGQRVTLRCSPRSGDLSVYWYQQSLDQGLQFLIQYYNGEERAKGNILERFSAQQFPDLHSELNLSSLELGDSALYFCASSVAGRQGSNTEAFFGQGTRLTVV.

The rearrangement uses TRBV7-2 and TRBJ1-5; no definite D call. CDR1 is SGHTA and CDR2 is FQGNSA in the germline V gene. The CDR3 has 13 amino acids. Trimming shortened V by 5 bases and J by 2 bases, and 7 bases separated the two germline ends. CDR3 DNA sequence: TGTGCCAGCAGCGACGGGGGCAATCAGCCCCAGCATTTT. Its protein is CASSDGGNQPQHF.

The chain has TRBV6-5 and TRBJ2-3, with 8 positions matching TRBD2. This CDR3 has 16 amino acids. Germline CDR1 and CDR2: MNHEY and SVGAGI. V lost 4 bases, J lost 2 bases, and 8 bases stayed unmatched. The CDR3 reads CASSFFSGSLTDTQYF. CDR3 nucleotides: TGTGCCAGCAGTTTCTTCAGCGGGAGTCTCACAGATACGCAGTATTTT.

The chain couples TRBV29-1 to TRBJ2-3, with 12 bases fitting TRBD2. The CDR3 runs 16 residues. V shed 3 bases and J 2 bases; nucleotides not matched to a gene: 6. Per the germline V gene, CDR1 is SQVTM and CDR2 is ANQGSEA. CDR3 sequence: CSVDAGLAGHTDTQYF. The CDR3 DNA is TGCAGCGTTGATGCCGGACTAGCGGGGCACACAGATACGCAGTATTTT.

This sequence joins TRBV7-3 and TRBJ2-2; 9 bases align to TRBD1. The trim removed 4 bases at V and 0 bases at J, leaving 6 bases unmatched. The CDR3 length is 17 residues. The germline V gene has CDR1 SGHTA and CDR2 FQGTGA. The CDR3 nucleotides are TGTGCCAGCAGCTCTTCTGGGACAGGGACGAACACCGGGGAGCTGTTTTTT. Translation: CASSSSGTGTNTGELFF.

This sequence joins TRBV11-3 and TRBJ1-1, with 10 positions matching TRBD1. The CDR3 totals 14 residues. Germline CDR1 reads SGHNT; CDR2 reads YENEEA. V dropped 5 bases and J dropped 10; count of bases not matched to a gene: 10. The DNA of the CDR3 is TGTGCCAGCAGCCCAAATTCGGGACAGGGGCGAGCTTTCTTT. Translated, it gives CASSPNSGQGRAFF. Variable domain in full (rest from reference TRBV11-3 and TRBJ1-1): EAGVVQSPRYKIIEKKQPVAFWCNPISGHNTLYWYLQNLGQGPELLIRYENEEAVDDSQLPKDRFSAERLKGVDSTLKIQPAELGDSAVYLCASSPNSGQGRAFFGQGTRLTVV.

The V call is TRBV7-9, the J call TRBJ1-2; 10 bases map to TRBD1. The CDR3 length is 14 residues. V gave up 5 bases and J gave up 8 bases; unmatched junction bases: 8. Germline V gene lookup returns CDR1 SEHNR and CDR2 FQNEAQ (reference sequence). The CDR3 DNA reads TGTGCCAGCAGCCCCCCGGGACAGGGGTCCGGCTACACCTTC. Its translation: CASSPPGQGSGYTF. The variable domain in full, with the rest retrieved from reference TRBV7-9 and TRBJ1-2, is DTGVSQNPRHKITKRGQNVTFRCDPISEHNRLYWYRQTLGQGPEFLTYFQNEAQLEKSRLLSDRFSAERPKGSFSTLEIQRTEQGDSAMYLCASSPPGQGSGYTFGSGTRLTVV.

The rearrangement links TRBV6-6 to TRBJ1-5; TRBD1 aligns across 9 bases. The CDR3 covers 14 residues. Germline values: CDR1 MNHNY, CDR2 SVGAGI (reference sequence). Losses at the gene ends were 5 bases for V and 6 bases for J; bases not matched to a gene: 5. Here the CDR3 DNA reads TGTGCCAGCAGTAACCGGGACAGGGCTCAGCCCCAGCATTTT. It is translated as CASSNRDRAQPQHF.

The V gene is TRBV30, the J gene TRBJ1-5, with D possibly TRBD1 on 6 matching bases. V gave up 3 bases and J gave up 5 bases, with 11 bases separating them. CDR3 length: 13 residues. CDR1 and CDR2 from the germline V gene are GTSNPN and SVGIG (reference sequence). Here the CDR3 reads CAWSEQGDQPQHF. Here the CDR3 DNA reads TGTGCCTGGAGCGAACAGGGTGATCAGCCCCAGCATTTT.

J is TRBJ2-1 and V is TRBV7-2; 12 nucleotides align to TRBD2. This CDR3 contains 16 residues. From germline, CDR1 is SGHTA and CDR2 FQGNSA. Germline trimming cut 5 bases from V and 10 bases from J; bases unmatched to any gene: 12. The CDR3 region has the DNA TGTGCCAGCAGCATTAGCGGGACTAGCGGGCTTTTGGAGCAGTTCTTC. Translating it yields CASSISGTSGLLEQFF.